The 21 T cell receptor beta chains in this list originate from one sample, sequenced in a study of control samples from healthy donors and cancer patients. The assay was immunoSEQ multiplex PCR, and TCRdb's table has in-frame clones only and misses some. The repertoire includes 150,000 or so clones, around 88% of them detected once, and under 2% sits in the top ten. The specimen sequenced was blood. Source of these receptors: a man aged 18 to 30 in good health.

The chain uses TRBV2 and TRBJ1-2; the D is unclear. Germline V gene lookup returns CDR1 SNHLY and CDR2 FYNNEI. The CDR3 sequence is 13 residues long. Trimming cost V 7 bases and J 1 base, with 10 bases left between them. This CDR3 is CASNRVINYGYTF. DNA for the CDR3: TGTGCCAGCAACCGAGTCATTAACTATGGCTACACCTTC.

CDR3 nucleotide sequence: TGTGCCAGCAGCCCAGACGTAGGCGGGAATGAGCAGTTCTTC. It yields the protein CASSPDVGGNEQFF. The gene calls are TRBV2 and TRBJ2-1, with D maybe TRBD2 (5 bases). Trimming left V 6 bases short and J 7 bases short, with 16 bases between. The germline CDR1 and CDR2 sequences are SNHLY and FYNNEI. There are 14 residues in the CDR3.

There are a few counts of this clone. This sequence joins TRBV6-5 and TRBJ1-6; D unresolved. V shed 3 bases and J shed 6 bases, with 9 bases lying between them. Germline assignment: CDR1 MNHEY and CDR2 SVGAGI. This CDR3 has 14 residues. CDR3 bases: TGTGCCAGCAGTTATGGTTTAAGTAATTCACCCCTCCACTTT. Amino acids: CASSYGLSNSPLHF.

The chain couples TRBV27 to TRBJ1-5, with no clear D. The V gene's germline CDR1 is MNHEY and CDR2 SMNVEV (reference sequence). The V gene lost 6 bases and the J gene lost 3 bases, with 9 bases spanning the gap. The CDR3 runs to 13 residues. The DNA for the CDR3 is TGTGCCAGCAGGAGAGGGATCAATCAGCCCCAGCATTTT. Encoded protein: CASRRGINQPQHF.

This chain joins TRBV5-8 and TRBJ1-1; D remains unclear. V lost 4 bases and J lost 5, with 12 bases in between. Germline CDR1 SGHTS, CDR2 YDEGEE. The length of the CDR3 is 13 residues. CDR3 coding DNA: TGTGCCAGCAGCCAAGAGGAGACTACTGAAGCTTTCTTT. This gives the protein CASSQEETTEAFF.

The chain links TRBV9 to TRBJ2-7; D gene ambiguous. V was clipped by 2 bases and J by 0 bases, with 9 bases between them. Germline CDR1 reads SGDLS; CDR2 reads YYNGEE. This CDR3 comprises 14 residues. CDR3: CASSVQASSYEQYF. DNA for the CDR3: TGTGCCAGCAGCGTGCAGGCGAGCTCCTACGAGCAGTACTTC.

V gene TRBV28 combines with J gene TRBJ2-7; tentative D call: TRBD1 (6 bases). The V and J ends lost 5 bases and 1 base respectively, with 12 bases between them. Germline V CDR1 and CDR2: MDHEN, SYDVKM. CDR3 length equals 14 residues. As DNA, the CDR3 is TGTGCCAGCAGTCTCCGACAGGTATCCTACGAGCAGTACTTC. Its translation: CASSLRQVSYEQYF.

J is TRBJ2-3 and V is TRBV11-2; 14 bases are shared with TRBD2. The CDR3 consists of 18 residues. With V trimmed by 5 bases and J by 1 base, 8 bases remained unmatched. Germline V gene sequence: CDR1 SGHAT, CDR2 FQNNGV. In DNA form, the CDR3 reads TGTGCCAGCAGCACGGGACTAGCGGGGGACTCGGGCACAGATACGCAGTATTTT. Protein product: CASSTGLAGDSGTDTQYF.

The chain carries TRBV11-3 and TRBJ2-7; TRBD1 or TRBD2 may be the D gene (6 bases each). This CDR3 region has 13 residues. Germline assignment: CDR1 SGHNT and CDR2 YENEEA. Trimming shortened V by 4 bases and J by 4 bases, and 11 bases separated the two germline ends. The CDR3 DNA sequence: TGTGCCAGCAGCTCCAGGGGAGGATACGAGCAGTACTTC. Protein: CASSSRGGYEQYF.

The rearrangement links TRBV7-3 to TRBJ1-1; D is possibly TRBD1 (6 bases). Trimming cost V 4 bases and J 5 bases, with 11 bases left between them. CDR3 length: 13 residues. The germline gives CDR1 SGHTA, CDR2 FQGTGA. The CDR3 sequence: CASSSYRETEAFF. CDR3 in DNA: TGTGCCAGCAGCTCCTACAGGGAGACTGAAGCTTTCTTT.

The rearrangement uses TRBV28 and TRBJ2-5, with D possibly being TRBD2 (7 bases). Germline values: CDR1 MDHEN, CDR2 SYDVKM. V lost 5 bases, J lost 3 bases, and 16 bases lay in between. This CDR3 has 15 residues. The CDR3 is CASSRGGTEKETQYF. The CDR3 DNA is TGTGCCAGCAGTAGGGGGGGGACGGAAAAAGAGACCCAGTACTTC.

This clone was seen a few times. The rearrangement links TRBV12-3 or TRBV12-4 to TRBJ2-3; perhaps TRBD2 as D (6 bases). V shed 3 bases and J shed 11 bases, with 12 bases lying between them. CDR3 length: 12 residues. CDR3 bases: TGTGCCAGCAGTTTCTCCCAGGGAGGGCAGTATTTT. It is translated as CASSFSQGGQYF.

CDR3 DNA: TGTGCCAGCAGCTTGGCAATTAACACTGAAGCTTTCTTT. Protein: CASSLAINTEAFF. The chain joins TRBV7-2 to TRBJ1-1; D ambiguous. The CDR3 covers 13 residues. Germline assignment: CDR1 SGHTA and CDR2 FQGNSA. Trimming took off 3 bases at V and 2 bases at J, with 7 bases between the two ends. Full variable domain (outside the CDR3, taken from reference TRBV7-2 and TRBJ1-1): GAGVSQSPSNKVTEKGKDVELRCDPISGHTALYWYRQSLGQGLEFLIYFQGNSAPDKSGLPSDRFSAERTGGSVSTLTIQRTQQEDSAVYLCASSLAINTEAFFGQGTRLTVV.

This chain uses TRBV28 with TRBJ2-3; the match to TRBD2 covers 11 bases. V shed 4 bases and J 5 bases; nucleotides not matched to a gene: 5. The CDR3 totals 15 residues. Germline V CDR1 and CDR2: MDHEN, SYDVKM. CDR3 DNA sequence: TGTGCCAGCAGTTCCTCCACTAGCGGGAGAGATACGCAGTATTTT. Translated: CASSSSTSGRDTQYF.

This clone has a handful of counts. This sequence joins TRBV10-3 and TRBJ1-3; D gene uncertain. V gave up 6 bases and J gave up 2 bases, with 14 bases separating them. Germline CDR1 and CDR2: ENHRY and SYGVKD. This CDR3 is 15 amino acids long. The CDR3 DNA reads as TGTGCCATCAGCTCGGCAGGATCCACTGGAAACACCATATATTTT. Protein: CAISSAGSTGNTIYF.

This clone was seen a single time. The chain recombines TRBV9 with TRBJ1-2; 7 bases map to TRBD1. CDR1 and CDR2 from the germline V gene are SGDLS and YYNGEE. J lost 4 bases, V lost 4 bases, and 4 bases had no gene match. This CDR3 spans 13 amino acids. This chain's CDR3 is CASSTDRAYGYTF. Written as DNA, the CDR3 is TGTGCCAGCAGCACCGACAGGGCCTATGGCTACACCTTC.

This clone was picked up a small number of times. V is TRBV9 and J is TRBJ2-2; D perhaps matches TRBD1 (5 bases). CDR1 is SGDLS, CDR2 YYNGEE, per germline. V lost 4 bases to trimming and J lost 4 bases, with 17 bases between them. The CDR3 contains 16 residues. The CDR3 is CASSSRQGGATGELFF. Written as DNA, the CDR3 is TGTGCCAGCAGCTCCCGGCAGGGCGGTGCCACCGGGGAGCTGTTTTTT.

CDR3 in amino acids: CASSPGVRGSNEKLFF. The CDR3 nucleotides are TGTGCCAGCAGCCCGGGGGTGCGGGGGTCTAATGAAAAACTGTTTTTT. V usage is TRBV7-9 and J usage is TRBJ1-4; D is possibly TRBD1 (5 bases). Germline V CDR1 and CDR2: SEHNR, FQNEAQ (reference sequence). The CDR3 is made up of 16 amino acids. The V and J ends lost 5 bases and 3 bases respectively, with 16 bases between them. Full variable domain (outside the CDR3, taken from reference TRBV7-9 and TRBJ1-4): DTGVSQNPRHKITKRGQNVTFRCDPISEHNRLYWYRQTLGQGPEFLTYFQNEAQLEKSRLLSDRFSAERPKGSFSTLEIQRTEQGDSAMYLCASSPGVRGSNEKLFFGSGTQLSVL.

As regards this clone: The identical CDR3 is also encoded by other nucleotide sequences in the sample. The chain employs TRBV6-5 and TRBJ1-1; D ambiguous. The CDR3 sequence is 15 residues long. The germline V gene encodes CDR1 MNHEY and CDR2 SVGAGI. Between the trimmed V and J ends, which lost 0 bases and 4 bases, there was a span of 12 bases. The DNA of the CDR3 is TGTGCCAGCAGTTACTCGGTCGGAGAGTCCACTGAAGCTTTCTTT. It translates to CASSYSVGESTEAFF.

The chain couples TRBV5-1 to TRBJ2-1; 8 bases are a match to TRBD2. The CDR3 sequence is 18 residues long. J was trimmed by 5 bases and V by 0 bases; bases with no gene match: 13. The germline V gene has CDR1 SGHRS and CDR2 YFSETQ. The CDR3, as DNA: TGCGCCAGCAGCTTGGCCGGCCAAAGAGCTAGCGGGCACAATGAGCAGTTCTTC. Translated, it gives CASSLAGQRASGHNEQFF. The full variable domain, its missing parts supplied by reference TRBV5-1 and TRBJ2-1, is KAGVTQTPRYLIKTRGQQVTLSCSPISGHRSVSWYQQTPGQGLQFLFEYFSETQRNKGNFPGRFSGRQFSNSRSEMNVSTLELGDSALYLCASSLAGQRASGHNEQFFGPGTRLTVL.

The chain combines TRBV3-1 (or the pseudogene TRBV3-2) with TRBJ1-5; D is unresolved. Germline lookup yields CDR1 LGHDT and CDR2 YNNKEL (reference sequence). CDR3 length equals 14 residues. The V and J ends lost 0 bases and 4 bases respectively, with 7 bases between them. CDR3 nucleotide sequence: TGTGCCAGCAGCCAAGATCCCCGGAATCAGCCCCAGCATTTT. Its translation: CASSQDPRNQPQHF.